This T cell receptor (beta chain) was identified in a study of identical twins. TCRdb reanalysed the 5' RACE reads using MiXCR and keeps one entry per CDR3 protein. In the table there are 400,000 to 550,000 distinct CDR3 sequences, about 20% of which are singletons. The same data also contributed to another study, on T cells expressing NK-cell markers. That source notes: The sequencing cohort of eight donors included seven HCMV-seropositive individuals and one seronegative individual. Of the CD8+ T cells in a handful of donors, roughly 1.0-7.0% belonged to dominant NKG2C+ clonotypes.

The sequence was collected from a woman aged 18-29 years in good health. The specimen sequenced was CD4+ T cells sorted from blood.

The CDR3 reads CASSLRGSGIQETQYF. The CDR3 region has the DNA TGCGCCAGCAGCCTCCGGGGTAGCGGGATACAAGAGACCCAGTACTTC. The chain combines TRBV5-1 with TRBJ2-5, with 8 bases lining up with TRBD2. Looked up from germline, CDR1 is SGHRS and CDR2 is YFSETQ. This CDR3 comprises 16 residues. Losses at the gene ends were 4 bases for V and 2 bases for J; bases not matched to a gene: 10.